A single sample is the source of the 9 T cell receptor beta chains below, sequenced in a study of beta chain features in type 1 diabetes listed by TCRdb under 2018. The library was generated by the immunoSEQ multiplex PCR assay. All of the isolated RNA was reverse transcribed with the High Capacity cDNA Reverse Transcription Kit, so expressed TCRB transcripts were sequenced. Not all clones reach the TCRdb copy of this immuneACCESS table, which keeps in-frame sequences only. Checked studies attribute under half of the gap to unresolved V genes and leave the rest unexplained. Here the sample has some 270,000 clones; about 14% occur a single time. The top ten constitute more than 0.025% of the sample. The sample comprised naive CD4+ T cells from blood. The label giving this sample's cell subset or site can be read as: true naive CD4+ T cells. Receptors were obtained from a woman aged 40 to 55 in good health.

This clone came up a few times. This rearrangement joins TRBV4-1 to TRBJ1-1; 7 positions agree with TRBD1. The CDR3 is 16 residues long. Germline loops: CDR1 MGHRA, CDR2 YSYEKL. V was clipped by 0 bases and J by 5 bases; unmatched bases: 9. CDR3 in DNA: TGCGCCAGCAGCCAAGATAGTTACAGGGGCTATACTGAAGCTTTCTTT. Translation gives CASSQDSYRGYTEAFF.

This clone was seen a few times. The V and J genes are TRBV29-1 and TRBJ2-3; 8 nucleotides agree with TRBD2. The J segment lost 0 bases and the V segment lost 4 bases, leaving 6 bases of the junction unmatched. This CDR3 has 15 residues. Germline values: CDR1 SQVTM, CDR2 ANQGSEA. CDR3 nucleotides: TGCAGCGTTGTTCGCCGGGGGGGCAGCACAGATACGCAGTATTTT. Translation gives CSVVRRGGSTDTQYF.

V usage is TRBV12-5 and J usage is TRBJ2-7; D is perhaps TRBD2 (6 bases). Germline V gene lookup returns CDR1 LGHNT and CDR2 FRNRAP. The CDR3 has 14 amino acids. With 3 bases removed from V and 2 bases from J, the gap between germline ends came to 11 bases. CDR3 bases: TGTGCTAGTGGTTTATGGACTAACCCCTACGAGCAGTACTTC. It is translated as CASGLWTNPYEQYF.

This sequence joins TRBV19 and TRBJ2-7; 9 positions match TRBD1. From germline, CDR1 is LNHDA and CDR2 SQIVND (reference sequence). The CDR3 has 14 residues. V gave up 6 bases and J gave up 4 bases; unmatched junction bases: 7. The CDR3 nucleotides read TGTGCCAGTAGGACCGGGACAGGGAGTTACGAGCAGTACTTC. Its translation is CASRTGTGSYEQYF.

This clone was picked up a small number of times. The chain couples TRBV6-5 to TRBJ2-7, with a tentative D call TRBD2 (5 bases). The CDR3 totals 14 residues. Per the germline V gene, CDR1 is MNHEY and CDR2 is SVGAGI. Between the trimmed V and J ends, which lost 0 bases and 2 bases, there was a span of 8 bases. The CDR3 protein is CASSYSEVTYEQYF. The CDR3 DNA reads TGTGCCAGCAGTTACTCGGAGGTCACCTACGAGCAGTACTTC.

This rearrangement joins TRBV5-4 to TRBJ2-1, with a weak D call TRBD2 (5 bases). V was cut by 0 bases and J by 4 bases, with 17 bases left in between. The germline V gene has CDR1 SGHNT and CDR2 YYREEE (reference sequence). The CDR3 has 17 amino acids. The DNA of the CDR3 is TGTGCCAGCAGCTTGGGATCGAGGGTAGTAAGATACAATGAGCAGTTCTTC. It is translated as CASSLGSRVVRYNEQFF.

This clone was seen a few times. The chain combines TRBV9 with TRBJ1-1; tentative D call: TRBD1 (6 bases). V dropped 3 bases and J dropped 4 bases, with 13 bases sitting between them. The CDR3 is made up of 14 amino acids. The germline V gene encodes CDR1 SGDLS and CDR2 YYNGEE. CDR3 DNA sequence: TGTGCCAGCAGCGCCGGGGGGGCGGTCACTGAAGCTTTCTTT. Protein sequence: CASSAGGAVTEAFF.

The chain is built from TRBV6-6 and TRBJ2-5; TRBD1 matches 9 bases. Per the germline V gene, CDR1 is MNHNY and CDR2 is SVGAGI (reference sequence). The trim removed 5 bases at V and 3 bases at J, leaving 7 bases unmatched. The CDR3 sequence is 15 residues long. The CDR3 spells CASSRDRAPEETQYF. CDR3 DNA: TGTGCCAGCAGTCGGGACAGGGCGCCAGAAGAGACCCAGTACTTC.

This clone was counted many times. The rearrangement links TRBV29-1 to TRBJ1-2, with no clear D. Germline CDR1 reads SQVTM; CDR2 reads ANQGSEA. V shed 0 bases and J shed 8 bases, with 10 bases lying between them. The CDR3 totals 12 residues. CDR3 sequence (DNA): TGCAGCGTTGAAGACAGGACGGGAGGCTACACCTTC. Its translation: CSVEDRTGGYTF. The complete variable domain, with remaining parts taken from reference TRBV29-1 and TRBJ1-2, reads SAVISQKPSRDICQRGTSLTIQCQVDSQVTMMFWYRQQPGQSLTLIATANQGSEATYESGFVIDKFPISRPNLTFSTLTVSNMSPEDSSIYLCSVEDRTGGYTFGSGTRLTVV.